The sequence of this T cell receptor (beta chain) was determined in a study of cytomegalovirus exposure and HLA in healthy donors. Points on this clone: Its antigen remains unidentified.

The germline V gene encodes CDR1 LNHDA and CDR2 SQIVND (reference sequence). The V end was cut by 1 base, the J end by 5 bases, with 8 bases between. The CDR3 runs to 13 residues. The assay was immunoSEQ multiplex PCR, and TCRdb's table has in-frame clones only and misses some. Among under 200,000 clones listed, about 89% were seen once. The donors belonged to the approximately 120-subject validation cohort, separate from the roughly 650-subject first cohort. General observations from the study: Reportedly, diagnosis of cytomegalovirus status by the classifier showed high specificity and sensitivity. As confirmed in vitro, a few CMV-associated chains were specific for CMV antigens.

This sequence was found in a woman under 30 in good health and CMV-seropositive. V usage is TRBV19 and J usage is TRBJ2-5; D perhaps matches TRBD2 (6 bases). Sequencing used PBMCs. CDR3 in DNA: TGTGCCAGTAGTATAGGAGGGAGGGAGACCCAGTACTTC. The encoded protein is CASSIGGRETQYF.